The present T cell receptor (beta chain) was sequenced within a study of blood T cell repertoires in COVID-19. Study-level background: Donors in the United States, Italy and Spain gave samples during acute or convalescent COVID-19. Sources were T cells, B-cell-depleted T cells, or PBMCs; the material itself was cDNA or gDNA.

Under the authors' procedure: Reference gene primer amplification in the assay estimated nucleated cell counts. Profiling relied on immunoSEQ multiplex PCR, and the TCRdb table lists in-frame clones only, not all of them. The DNA was the basis for D and trimming; V, J and clone size are from that table. Here the sample spans approximately 200,000 clones, 80% to 85% being singletons. CDR1 and CDR2 from the germline V gene are MDHEN and SYDVKM. Trimming shortened V by 8 bases and J by 4 bases, and 15 bases separated the two germline ends. The CDR3 length is 13 residues. The sequencing sample was made of peripheral blood. The TCR was taken from a woman aged 25 to 39 who had recovered from COVID-19. This chain connects TRBV28 to TRBJ2-7; no clear D gene. CDR3: CASFGPAGYEQYF. DNA for the CDR3: TGTGCCAGCTTTGGGCCCGCCGGTTACGAGCAGTACTTC.